This TCR beta chain appears in the sequencing data of a study of T cells after yellow fever vaccination. The wider study: Fractions with few cells were prepared using SMART-Seq v4 Ultra Low Input. The study, taken as a whole, reports: Just a small share of clonotypes turned up in the CD4 compartment as well as the CD8 compartment. Subsequent booster samples again held most clones from primary vaccination (96% CD4, 88% CD8).

Trimming removed 2 bases from V and 4 bases from J, with 15 bases in between. Germline-derived CDR1 and CDR2 are LGHDT and YNNKEL (reference sequence). This CDR3 spans 16 amino acids. This clonotype was picked up many times. Its antigen remains unidentified. They built TCR cDNA with 5'RACE template switching, a step that put in a universal primer site and UMIs. TCRdb redid the calling of the 5' RACE reads with MiXCR, one entry per CDR3 protein. The table includes a few hundred thousand distinct CDR3 sequences, around 4.1% detected once. The clonotype was recovered from a man younger than 30 who received the YFV17D yellow fever vaccine. The genes are TRBV3-1 and TRBJ1-3; maybe TRBD1 (5 bases). The sample in question was PBMCs, obtained 5 days after the yellow fever booster vaccination. The CDR3 sequence: CASSQTSGLSGNTIYF. CDR3 nucleotides: TGTGCCAGCAGCCAAACTTCGGGGCTGTCCGGAAACACCATATATTTT. The whole variable domain, filled in from reference TRBV3-1 and TRBJ1-3, reads DTAVSQTPKYLVTQMGNDKSIKCEQNLGHDTMYWYKQDSKKFLKIMFSYNNKELIINETVPNRFSPKSPDKAHLNLHINSLELGDSAVYFCASSQTSGLSGNTIYFGEGSWLTVV.